This T cell receptor beta chain stems from a study of cytotoxic CD8 clonotypes in ibrutinib-treated CLL. V was clipped by 4 bases and J by 9 bases; unmatched bases: 19. Germline loops: CDR1 SGHRS, CDR2 YFSETQ. The CDR3 runs 18 residues. Measured with immunoSEQ multiplex PCR; TCRdb has only the in-frame clones, and not every one. The sample includes about 68,000 clones, approximately 71% of them seen just once. Material: PBMCs, obtained after 12 months of ibrutinib treatment. The sequence came from a human donor with chronic lymphocytic leukemia. The V gene is TRBV5-1, the J gene TRBJ2-5; 12 bases align to TRBD2. In nucleotides, the CDR3 is TGCGCCAGCAGCACGGAGACTAGCGGGGGATCTATCGTTGGGGCCCAGTACTTC. Its protein is CASSTETSGGSIVGAQYF. The variable domain in full, with the rest retrieved from reference TRBV5-1 and TRBJ2-5, is KAGVTQTPRYLIKTRGQQVTLSCSPISGHRSVSWYQQTPGQGLQFLFEYFSETQRNKGNFPGRFSGRQFSNSRSEMNVSTLELGDSALYLCASSTETSGGSIVGAQYFGPGTRLLVL.